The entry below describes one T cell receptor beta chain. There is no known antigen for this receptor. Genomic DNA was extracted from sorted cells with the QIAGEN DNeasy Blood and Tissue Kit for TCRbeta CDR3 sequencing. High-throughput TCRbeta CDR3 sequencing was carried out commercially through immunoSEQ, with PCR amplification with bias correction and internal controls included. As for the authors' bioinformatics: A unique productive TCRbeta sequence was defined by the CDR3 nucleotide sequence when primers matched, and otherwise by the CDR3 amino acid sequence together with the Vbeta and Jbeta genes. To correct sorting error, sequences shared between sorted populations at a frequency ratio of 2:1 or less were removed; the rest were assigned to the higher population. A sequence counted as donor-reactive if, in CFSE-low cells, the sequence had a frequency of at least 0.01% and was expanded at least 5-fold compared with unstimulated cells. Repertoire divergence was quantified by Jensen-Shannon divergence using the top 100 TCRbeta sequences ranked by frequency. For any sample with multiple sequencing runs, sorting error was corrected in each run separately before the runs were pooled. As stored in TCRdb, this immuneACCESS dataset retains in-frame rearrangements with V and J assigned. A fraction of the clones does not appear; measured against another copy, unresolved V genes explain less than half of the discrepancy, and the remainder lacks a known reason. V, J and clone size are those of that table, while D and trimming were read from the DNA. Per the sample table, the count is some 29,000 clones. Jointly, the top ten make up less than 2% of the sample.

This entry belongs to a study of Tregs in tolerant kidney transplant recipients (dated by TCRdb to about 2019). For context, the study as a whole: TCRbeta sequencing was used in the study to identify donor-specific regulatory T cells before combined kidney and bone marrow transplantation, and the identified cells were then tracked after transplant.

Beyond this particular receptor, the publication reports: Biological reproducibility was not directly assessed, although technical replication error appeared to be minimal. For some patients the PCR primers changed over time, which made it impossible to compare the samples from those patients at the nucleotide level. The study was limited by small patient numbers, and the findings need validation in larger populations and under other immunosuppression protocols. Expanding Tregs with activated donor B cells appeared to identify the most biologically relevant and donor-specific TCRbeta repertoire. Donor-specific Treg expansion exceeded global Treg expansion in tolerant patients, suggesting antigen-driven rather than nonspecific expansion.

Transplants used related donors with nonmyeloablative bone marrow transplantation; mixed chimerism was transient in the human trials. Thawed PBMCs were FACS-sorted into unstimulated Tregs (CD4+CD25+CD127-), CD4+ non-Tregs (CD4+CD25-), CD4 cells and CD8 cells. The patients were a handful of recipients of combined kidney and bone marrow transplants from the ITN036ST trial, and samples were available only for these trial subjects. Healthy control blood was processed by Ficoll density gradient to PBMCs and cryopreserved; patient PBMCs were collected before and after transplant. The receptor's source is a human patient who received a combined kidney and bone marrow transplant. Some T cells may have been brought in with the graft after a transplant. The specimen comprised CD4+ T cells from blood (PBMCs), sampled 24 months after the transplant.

The CDR3 DNA, read in part, is TGTGCCAGCAGATACAGCTACGAG. Its protein product is CASRYSYE. The complete CDR3 protein is CASRYSYEQYF. The chain is made from TRBV2 and TRBJ2-7; no D gene can be assigned with confidence. The CDR3 end is not reached by the read, which stops 3 residues before it; the germline J gene fills it in. V loses 6 bases, J loses 3 bases, and the germline ends lie 6 bases apart. The cysteine opens and the phenylalanine closes a CDR3 of 11 amino acids. Part of the CDR3 DNA is given, 24 bases translated from base 1. CDR1 SNHLY and CDR2 FYNNEI are derived from the germline V gene.